One and the same sample provided the 7 T cell receptor beta chains below, sequenced in a study of blood T cell repertoires in COVID-19. Assay: immunoSEQ multiplex PCR; the TCRdb copy retains only in-frame clones and omits some. In the table there are fewer than 250,000 clones, roughly 81% of which are singletons. Sequences were obtained from peripheral blood. The receptors were gathered from a woman in her 50s with active or convalescent COVID-19.

The chain employs TRBV11-2 and TRBJ2-2, with a weak D call TRBD2 (6 bases). Trimming took 2 bases from V and 1 from J, leaving 11 bases between them. The CDR3 sequence is 16 residues long. CDR1 is SGHAT and CDR2 is FQNNGV in the germline V gene. The DNA for the CDR3 is TGTGCCAGCAGCTTAAGTGTGGGGGGGAACACCGGGGAGCTGTTTTTT. Translated, it gives CASSLSVGGNTGELFF.

The V gene is TRBV9, the J gene TRBJ1-2; 8 bases align to TRBD1. The CDR3 loop spans 15 amino acids. After removal of 1 base from V and 4 bases from J, the junction contained 6 bases not matched to a gene. Per the germline V gene, CDR1 is SGDLS and CDR2 is YYNGEE. CDR3 nucleotides: TGTGCCAGCAGCGTAAGAGGACAGGGTTTCTATGGCTACACCTTC. Protein sequence: CASSVRGQGFYGYTF. Full variable domain (remainder filled in from reference TRBV9 and TRBJ1-2): DSGVTQTPKHLITATGQRVTLRCSPRSGDLSVYWYQQSLDQGLQFLIQYYNGEERAKGNILERFSAQQFPDLHSELNLSSLELGDSALYFCASSVRGQGFYGYTFGSGTRLTVV.

This chain joins TRBV6-5 and TRBJ1-3, with TRBD1 identical over 8 bases. CDR3 length: 15 residues. V trimming: 5 bases; J trimming: 6 bases; junction bases outside the gene matches: 9. The germline CDR1 and CDR2 sequences are MNHEY and SVGAGI. CDR3 sequence: CASSRARGQENTIYF. The CDR3 nucleotides read TGTGCCAGCAGTCGGGCAAGGGGACAGGAAAACACCATATATTTT.

The V gene is TRBV5-6, the J gene TRBJ1-2; 11 bases are shared with TRBD1. The V segment lost 4 bases and the J segment 4 bases; nucleotides outside the gene matches: 6. The CDR3 is made up of 15 amino acids. Per the germline V gene, CDR1 is SGHDT and CDR2 is YYEEEE. The CDR3 DNA is TGTGCCAGCAGCCCCCGGGACAGGGGGACCTATGGCTACACCTTC. Translation gives CASSPRDRGTYGYTF.

This chain joins TRBV11-1 and TRBJ2-1; D may be TRBD2 (6 bases). Germline V CDR1 and CDR2: SGHAT, FQDESV (reference sequence). This CDR3 is 14 amino acids long. Trimming cost V 5 bases and J 2 bases, with 10 bases left between them. The chain's CDR3 is CASSRDSAYNEQFF. CDR3 coding DNA: TGTGCCAGCAGCCGGGACTCCGCCTACAATGAGCAGTTCTTC.

The chain employs TRBV18 and TRBJ1-1; D ambiguous. With 3 bases removed from V and 1 base from J, the gap between germline ends came to 12 bases. Germline assignment: CDR1 KGHSH and CDR2 LQKENI. The CDR3 totals 15 residues. The CDR3 coding sequence is TGTGCCAGCTCACCCGATACCAGTGGGAACACTGAAGCTTTCTTT. Translated, it gives CASSPDTSGNTEAFF.

As regards this clone: The identical CDR3 is also encoded by other nucleotide sequences in the sample. This chain joins TRBV4-2 and TRBJ2-1, with D possibly TRBD2 on 5 matching bases. V was pared by 0 bases and J by 0 bases, with 9 bases between. Germline V CDR1 and CDR2: LGHNA, YNFKEQ. The CDR3 consists of 16 residues. For the CDR3, the DNA is TGTGCCAGCAGCCAAGAAAGGGAGAGCTCCTACAATGAGCAGTTCTTC. Protein product: CASSQERESSYNEQFF.